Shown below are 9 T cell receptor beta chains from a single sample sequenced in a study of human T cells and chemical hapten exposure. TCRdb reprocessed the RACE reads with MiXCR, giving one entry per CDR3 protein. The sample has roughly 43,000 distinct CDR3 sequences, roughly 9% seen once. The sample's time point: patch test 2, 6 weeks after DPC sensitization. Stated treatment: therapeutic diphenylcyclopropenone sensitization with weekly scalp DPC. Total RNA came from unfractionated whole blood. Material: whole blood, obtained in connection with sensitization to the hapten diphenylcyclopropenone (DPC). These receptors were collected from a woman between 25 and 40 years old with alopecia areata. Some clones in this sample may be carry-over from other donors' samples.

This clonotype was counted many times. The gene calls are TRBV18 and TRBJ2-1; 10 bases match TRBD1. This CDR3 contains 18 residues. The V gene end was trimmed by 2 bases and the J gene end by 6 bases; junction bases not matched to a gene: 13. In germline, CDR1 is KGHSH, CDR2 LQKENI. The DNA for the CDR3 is TGTGCCAGCTCACCAATGCAAGTCCGACAGGGGGCGGTCAATGAGCAGTTCTTC. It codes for CASSPMQVRQGAVNEQFF.

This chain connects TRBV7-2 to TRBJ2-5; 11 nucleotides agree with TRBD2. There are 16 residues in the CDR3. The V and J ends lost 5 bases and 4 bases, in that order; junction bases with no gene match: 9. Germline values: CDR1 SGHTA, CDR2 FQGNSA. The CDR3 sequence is CASSPLAGGLGETQYF. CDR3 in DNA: TGTGCCAGCAGCCCGTTAGCGGGGGGGCTAGGAGAGACCCAGTACTTC.

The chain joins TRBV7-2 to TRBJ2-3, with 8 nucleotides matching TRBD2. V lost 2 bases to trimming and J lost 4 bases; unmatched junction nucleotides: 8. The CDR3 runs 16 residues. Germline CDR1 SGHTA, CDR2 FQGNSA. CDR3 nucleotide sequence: TGTGCCAGCAGCTTAACGGGCGGGGGGTTCGCAGATACGCAGTATTTT. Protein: CASSLTGGGFADTQYF.

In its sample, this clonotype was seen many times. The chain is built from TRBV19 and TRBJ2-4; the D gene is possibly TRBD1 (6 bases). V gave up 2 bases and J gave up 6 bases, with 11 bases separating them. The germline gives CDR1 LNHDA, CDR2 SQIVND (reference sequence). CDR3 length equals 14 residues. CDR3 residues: CASSISLGANIQYF. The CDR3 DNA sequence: TGTGCCAGTAGTATATCATTGGGGGCAAACATTCAGTACTTC. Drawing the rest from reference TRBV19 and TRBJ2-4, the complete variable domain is DGGITQSPKYLFRKEGQNVTLSCEQNLNHDAMYWYRQDPGQGLRLIYYSQIVNDFQKGDIAEGYSVSREKKESFPLTVTSAQKNPTAFYLCASSISLGANIQYFGAGTRLSVL.

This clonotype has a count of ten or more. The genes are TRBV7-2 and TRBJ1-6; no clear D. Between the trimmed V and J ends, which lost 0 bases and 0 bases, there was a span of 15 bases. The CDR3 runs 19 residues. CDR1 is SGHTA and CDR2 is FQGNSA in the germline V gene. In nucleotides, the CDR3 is TGTGCCAGCAGCTTAGCCCCCTTCCGGCAGAGCTCCTATAATTCACCCCTCCACTTT. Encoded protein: CASSLAPFRQSSYNSPLHF.

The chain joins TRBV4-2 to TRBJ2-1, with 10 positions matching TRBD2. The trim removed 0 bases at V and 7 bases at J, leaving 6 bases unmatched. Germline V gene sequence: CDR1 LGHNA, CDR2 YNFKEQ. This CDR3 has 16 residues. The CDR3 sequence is CASSQESPSGGNEQFF. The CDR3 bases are TGTGCCAGCAGCCAAGAATCGCCTAGCGGGGGTAATGAGCAGTTCTTC.

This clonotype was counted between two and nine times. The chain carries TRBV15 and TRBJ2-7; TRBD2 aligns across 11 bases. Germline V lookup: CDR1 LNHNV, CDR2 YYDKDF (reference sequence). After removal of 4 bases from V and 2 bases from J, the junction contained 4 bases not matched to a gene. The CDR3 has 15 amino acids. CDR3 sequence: CATSIQLAGAYEQYF. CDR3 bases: TGTGCCACCAGCATACAACTAGCGGGGGCCTACGAGCAGTACTTC.

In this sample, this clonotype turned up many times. CDR3 nucleotides: TGTGCCAGCAGCTTAGCGCTTAGCGAGAAGACCCAGTACTTC. This codes for CASSLALSEKTQYF. The chain links TRBV7-2 to TRBJ2-5; D possibly corresponds to TRBD2 (5 bases). V was clipped by 0 bases and J by 6 bases, with 11 bases between them. Germline CDR1 SGHTA, CDR2 FQGNSA. CDR3 length: 14 residues.

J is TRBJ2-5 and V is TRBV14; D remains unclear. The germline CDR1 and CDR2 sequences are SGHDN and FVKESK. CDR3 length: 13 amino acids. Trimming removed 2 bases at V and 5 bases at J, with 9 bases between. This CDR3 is CASSQFLTETQYF. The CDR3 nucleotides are TGTGCCAGCAGCCAATTCCTGACTGAGACCCAGTACTTC. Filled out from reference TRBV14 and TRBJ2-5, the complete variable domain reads EAGVTQFPSHSVIEKGQTVTLRCDPISGHDNLYWYRRVMGKEIKFLLHFVKESKQDESGMPNNRFLAERTGGTYSTLKVQPAELEDSGVYFCASSQFLTETQYFGPGTRLLVL.